This is a list of T cell receptor beta chains from one sample in a study of graft-versus-host responses after intestinal transplantation. These receptors lack a known antigen. Assay: immunoSEQ multiplex PCR; the TCRdb copy retains only in-frame clones and omits some. The sample shows roughly 98,000 clones, 80% to 95% of them seen only once. This specimen consisted of unstimulated CD8+ T cells sorted from spleen or lymph node cells, obtained before transplant. The origin of the receptors is a human donor who was the organ donor for an intestinal transplant. CDR3s include the opening cysteine and the closing phenylalanine or tryptophan. A D gene is named only where the DNA matches it firmly. Size is omitted from some rows. Given values are once, few, many or a class for expanded clones.

TRBJ1-3 | - | TRBV28 | - | CASSSPLLQELSGNTIYF | TGTGCCAGCAGTTCCCCTCTCCTTCAGGAACTCTCTGGAAACACCATATATTTT
TRBJ1-2 | - | TRBV15 | once | CATSRGSETTQVVNYGYTF | TGTGCCACCAGCAGAGGGTCAGAAACGACCCAGGTGGTTAACTATGGCTACACCTTC
TRBJ1-1 | - | TRBV11-1 | - | CASSGLDGVTGAFF | TGTGCCAGCAGCGGGCTCGATGGCGTTACAGGGGCTTTCTTT
TRBJ2-3 | - | TRBV7-9 | - | CASSFYDWSDTQYF | TGTGCCAGCAGCTTCTACGACTGGTCAGATACGCAGTATTTT
TRBJ2-2 | - | TRBV6-5 | - | CASSYRGGELFF | TGTGCCAGCAGTTACCGGGGCGGGGAGCTGTTTTTT
TRBJ1-2 | - | TRBV9 | - | CASSVGGAYGYTF | TGTGCCAGCAGCGTAGGTGGAGCCTATGGCTACACCTTC
TRBJ1-2 | - | TRBV6-4 | - | CASSQWGTPGDRYGYTF | TGTGCCAGCAGCCAGTGGGGGACCCCGGGGGATCGCTATGGCTACACCTTC
TRBJ2-1 | - | TRBV7-9 | - | CASSLTGNEQFF | TGTGCCAGCAGCCTAACGGGCAATGAGCAGTTCTTC
TRBJ2-3 | - | TRBV14 | - | CASSQGTRSTDTQYF | TGTGCCAGCAGCCAGGGCACCCGAAGCACAGATACGCAGTATTTT
TRBJ2-7 | TRBD2 | TRBV5-8 | - | CASSLGLAGVERVEQYF | TGTGCCAGCAGCTTGGGGCTAGCGGGGGTGGAGAGAGTCGAGCAGTACTTC
TRBJ2-3 | TRBD2 | TRBV7-3 | - | CASSLTAGGATDTQYF | TGTGCCAGCAGCTTAACGGCGGGAGGGGCCACAGATACGCAGTATTTT
TRBJ2-1 | TRBD1 | TRBV27 | - | CASADRGSNNEQFF | TGTGCCAGCGCCGACAGGGGTTCCAACAATGAGCAGTTCTTC
TRBJ2-6 | TRBD2 | TRBV28 | - | CASKGLAAYSGANVLTF | TGTGCCAGCAAGGGACTAGCGGCATACTCTGGGGCCAACGTCCTGACTTTC
TRBJ1-6 | TRBD1 | TRBV7-9 | - | CASSSPGGSLHF | TGTGCCAGCAGCTCCCCAGGGGGTTCCCTCCACTTT
TRBJ2-1 | TRBD2 | TRBV5-4 | - | CASSSGLAGVDEQFF | TGTGCCAGCAGCTCGGGACTAGCGGGAGTCGATGAGCAGTTCTTC
TRBJ1-2 | - | TRBV7-9 | - | CASSSTVEHDGYTF | TGTGCCAGCAGCTCCACTGTGGAGCATGATGGCTACACCTTC
TRBJ1-1 | TRBD1 | TRBV6-1 | - | CASSLEDRVPEAFF | TGTGCCAGCAGTTTAGAAGACAGGGTACCTGAAGCTTTCTTT
TRBJ1-2 | TRBD1 | TRBV12-5 | - | CASGLVRRGRDYGYTF | TGTGCTAGTGGTTTGGTACGAAGGGGGCGCGACTATGGCTACACCTTC
TRBJ2-5 | TRBD2 | TRBV5-1 | - | CASSTPSGGALQETQYF | TGCGCCAGCAGCACTCCTAGCGGGGGGGCATTACAAGAGACCCAGTACTTC
TRBJ2-5 | TRBD2 | TRBV28 | - | CASSSAFGEISGRAAETQYF | TGTGCCAGCAGTTCCGCCTTTGGTGAAATCAGCGGGAGGGCCGCGGAGACCCAGTACTTC
TRBJ2-1 | TRBD2 | TRBV5-4 | - | CASSRYGRGGHEQFF | TGTGCCAGCAGCCGTTATGGACGGGGGGGGCATGAGCAGTTCTTC
TRBJ2-1 | TRBD2 | TRBV5-4 | - | CASSLGLAGHEQFF | TGTGCCAGCAGCTTGGGGCTAGCGGGGCATGAGCAGTTCTTC
TRBJ2-3 | - | TRBV29-1 | - | CSVSLFTLEDTQYF | TGCAGCGTCTCACTCTTTACACTAGAAGATACGCAGTATTTT
TRBJ2-1 | - | TRBV29-1 | - | CSYRQGSGNEQFF | TGCAGCTACCGGCAGGGCTCCGGCAATGAGCAGTTCTTC
TRBJ2-2 | TRBD2 | TRBV5-6 | - | CASSLVLAGAGELFF | TGTGCCAGCAGCTTGGTCCTAGCGGGAGCCGGGGAGCTGTTTTTT
TRBJ2-5 | TRBD2 | TRBV11-2 | - | CASSHTPGLEGETQYF | TGTGCCAGCAGCCACACCCCGGGACTAGAGGGTGAGACCCAGTACTTC
TRBJ1-1 | - | TRBV4-1 | - | CASSQGAGEVGNTEAFF | TGCGCCAGCAGCCAGGGCGCGGGGGAAGTGGGGAACACTGAAGCTTTCTTT
TRBJ2-3 | - | TRBV5-4 | - | CASSLEDTDTQYF | TGTGCCAGCAGCTTAGAGGACACAGATACGCAGTATTTT
TRBJ2-2 | TRBD1 | TRBV27 | once | CASKAGGGGELFF | TGTGCCAGCAAGGCAGGGGGCGGGGGGGAGCTGTTTTTT
TRBJ2-3 | - | TRBV9 | - | CASTLGGAAADTQYF | TGTGCCAGCACCCTCGGCGGGGCCGCGGCAGATACGCAGTATTTT
TRBJ2-7 | - | TRBV19 | - | CASSISNAGLGEQYF | TGTGCCAGTAGTATTAGTAATGCGGGGCTCGGCGAGCAGTACTTC
TRBJ2-2 | - | TRBV27 | - | CASSWVWRGGLAGELFF | TGTGCCAGCAGTTGGGTTTGGCGGGGTGGCTTGGCCGGGGAGCTGTTTTTT
TRBJ2-3 | - | TRBV11-3 | - | CASSSGVSPWNTQYF | TGTGCCAGCAGCTCAGGGGTTAGCCCATGGAATACGCAGTATTTT
TRBJ2-1 | - | TRBV4-1 | - | CASSVIGGGGNEQFF | TGCGCCAGCAGCGTTATCGGGGGTGGAGGTAATGAGCAGTTCTTC
TRBJ2-7 | - | TRBV6-5 | - | CASSYLQGIVDEQYF | TGTGCCAGCAGTTACCTCCAGGGGATCGTCGACGAGCAGTACTTC
TRBJ2-1 | - | TRBV28 | - | CASNRGLSSYNEQFF | TGTGCCAGCAACCGGGGACTCAGCTCCTACAATGAGCAGTTCTTC
TRBJ2-7 | - | TRBV19 | - | CASSIAAEGLHYEQYF | TGTGCCAGTAGTATAGCCGCCGAGGGACTCCACTACGAGCAGTACTTC
TRBJ2-3 | TRBD2 | TRBV7-9 | - | CASSGLAGGRDTQYF | TGTGCCAGCAGCGGGCTAGCGGGGGGGCGAGATACGCAGTATTTT
TRBJ2-1 | TRBD2 | TRBV7-2 | once | CASSFSGGAYNEQFF | TGTGCCAGCAGCTTTAGCGGGGGAGCCTACAATGAGCAGTTCTTC
TRBJ1-5 | - | TRBV29-1 | - | CSVLWGRAKSNQPQHF | TGCAGCGTCCTATGGGGCAGGGCTAAGAGCAATCAGCCCCAGCATTTT
TRBJ2-1 | TRBD2 | TRBV5-8 | - | CASSWGGSGVYEQFF | TGTGCCAGCAGCTGGGGGGGGTCGGGGGTTTATGAGCAGTTCTTC
TRBJ1-1 | - | TRBV28 | - | CASSSPPSGRTEAFF | TGTGCCAGCAGTTCCCCCCCTTCGGGAAGGACTGAAGCTTTCTTT
TRBJ2-7 | - | TRBV27 | - | CASSQGYEQYF | TGTGCCAGCTCCCAGGGCTACGAGCAGTACTTC
TRBJ2-7 | TRBD2 | TRBV27 | - | CASSPLAGTNYEQYF | TGTGCCAGCAGCCCATTAGCGGGCACCAACTACGAGCAGTACTTC
TRBJ1-1 | TRBD1 | TRBV27 | - | CASSPTGGPNTEAFF | TGTGCCAGCAGTCCGACAGGGGGTCCGAACACTGAAGCTTTCTTT
TRBJ1-2 | TRBD1 | TRBV25-1 | - | CASSPGTGTNYGYTF | TGTGCCAGCTCCCCCGGGACAGGGACTAACTATGGCTACACCTTC
TRBJ1-6 | - | TRBV11-2 | - | CASSWWLGHYNSPLHF | TGTGCCAGCAGCTGGTGGCTGGGACACTATAATTCACCCCTCCACTTT
TRBJ2-2 | - | TRBV4-3 | - | CASSQHPGEGTGELFF | TGCGCCAGCAGCCAACACCCAGGGGAGGGGACCGGGGAGCTGTTTTTT
TRBJ2-7 | - | TRBV25-1 | - | CASGTSDYEQYF | TGTGCCAGCGGGACTTCTGATTACGAGCAGTACTTC
TRBJ2-7 | - | TRBV4-1 | - | CASSRTAGTAYEQYF | TGCGCCAGCAGCCGTACGGCGGGGACAGCCTACGAGCAGTACTTC
TRBJ1-3 | - | TRBV10-2 | few | CASRSRNRGNTIYF | TGCGCCAGCCGTTCCCGGAACAGGGGAAACACCATATATTTT
TRBJ1-1 | - | TRBV4-1 | - | CASSPQEGNTEAFF | TGCGCCAGCAGCCCTCAGGAGGGGAACACTGAAGCTTTCTTT
TRBJ2-1 | TRBD2 | TRBV4-2 | once | CASSQDHSGRGNEQFF | TGTGCCAGCAGCCAAGATCATAGCGGGAGGGGGAATGAGCAGTTCTTC
TRBJ2-7 | TRBD1 | TRBV5-1 | - | CASSFGQGLAYEQYF | TGCGCCAGCAGCTTCGGACAGGGCCTTGCCTACGAGCAGTACTTC
TRBJ1-3 | TRBD1 | TRBV11-2 | - | CASSFFLGQGSGNTIYF | TGTGCCAGCAGCTTCTTCCTAGGACAGGGCTCTGGAAACACCATATATTTT